These T cell receptor beta chains were read from a single sample in a study of identical twins. TCRdb fed the 5' RACE reads into MiXCR, producing one record per CDR3 protein. The sample shows 700,000 or so distinct CDR3 sequences, under 9% of them seen only once. These records were also assigned to another study, of yellow fever vaccine responses in identical twins.

The material sequenced was PBMCs. These receptors all stem from a young woman in good health. Each CDR3 is given with its conserved first and last residue. D genes are given only for firm matches. Expanded clones get a size class; other rows say once, few or many, or leave the size out.

v_gene: TRBV5-5; d_gene: -; abundance: -; j_gene: TRBJ2-7; CDR3aa: CASSSGTRGDYEQYF; CDR3nt: TGTGCCAGCAGCTCCGGGACAAGAGGGGACTACGAGCAGTACTTC
v_gene: TRBV6-5; d_gene: TRBD2; abundance: few; j_gene: TRBJ2-1; CDR3aa: CASSYSNLAGAVHEQFF; CDR3nt: TGTGCCAGCAGTTACTCAAATCTAGCGGGAGCTGTCCATGAGCAGTTCTTC
v_gene: TRBV7-6; d_gene: TRBD1; abundance: many; j_gene: TRBJ1-5; CDR3aa: CASSLDVTGGNQPQHF; CDR3nt: TGTGCCAGCAGCTTAGACGTGACAGGGGGCAATCAGCCCCAGCATTTT
v_gene: TRBV6-7; d_gene: TRBD1; abundance: -; j_gene: TRBJ2-6; CDR3aa: CASGFSGTEISGANVLTF; CDR3nt: TGTGCCAGCGGCTTCTCCGGGACAGAAATCTCTGGGGCCAACGTCCTGACTTTC
v_gene: TRBV6-5; d_gene: TRBD1; abundance: -; j_gene: TRBJ2-3; CDR3aa: CASSYNRGAPDTQYF; CDR3nt: TGTGCCAGCAGTTACAACAGGGGGGCCCCAGATACGCAGTATTTT
v_gene: TRBV28; d_gene: TRBD1; abundance: -; j_gene: TRBJ1-6; CDR3aa: CASTPRDRVHSPLHF; CDR3nt: TGTGCCAGCACCCCACGGGACAGGGTGCATTCACCCCTCCACTTT
v_gene: TRBV7-8; d_gene: TRBD2; abundance: -; j_gene: TRBJ2-4; CDR3aa: CASSSAASGSWSKNIQYF; CDR3nt: TGTGCCAGCAGCTCGGCGGCTAGCGGGAGTTGGTCCAAAAACATTCAGTACTTC
v_gene: TRBV7-2; d_gene: TRBD2; abundance: -; j_gene: TRBJ2-3; CDR3aa: CASSLLVGLAFSDTQYF; CDR3nt: TGTGCCAGCAGCTTGTTAGTGGGACTAGCATTTTCAGATACGCAGTATTTT
v_gene: TRBV4-3; d_gene: -; abundance: -; j_gene: TRBJ2-7; CDR3aa: CASIRGLDFYEQYF; CDR3nt: TGCGCCAGCATACGGGGCCTTGACTTCTACGAGCAGTACTTC
v_gene: TRBV29-1; d_gene: -; abundance: many; j_gene: TRBJ2-7; CDR3aa: CSVGGSGLGEQYF; CDR3nt: TGCAGCGTTGGGGGATCGGGGCTTGGCGAGCAGTACTTC
v_gene: TRBV12-3/TRBV12-4; d_gene: TRBD1; abundance: many; j_gene: TRBJ2-7; CDR3aa: CASSLAGQGIYEQYF; CDR3nt: TGTGCCAGCAGTTTAGCGGGACAGGGGATCTACGAGCAGTACTTC
v_gene: TRBV20-1; d_gene: TRBD2; abundance: few; j_gene: TRBJ2-5; CDR3aa: CSALGLAGYQYF; CDR3nt: TGCAGTGCCCTGGGACTAGCGGGGTATCAGTACTTC
v_gene: TRBV20-1; d_gene: TRBD2; abundance: -; j_gene: TRBJ2-3; CDR3aa: CSAPSLPRRGGSPISATDTQYF; CDR3nt: TGCAGTGCTCCCTCCCTGCCCCGGCGGGGCGGGAGTCCTATTTCCGCCACAGATACGCAGTATTTT
v_gene: TRBV20-1; d_gene: -; abundance: -; j_gene: TRBJ1-5; CDR3aa: CSSSQGRAGHQPQHF; CDR3nt: TGCAGTTCTTCCCAAGGCAGGGCTGGGCATCAGCCCCAGCATTTT
v_gene: TRBV4-2; d_gene: -; abundance: few; j_gene: TRBJ1-2; CDR3aa: CASSQGGNNYGYTF; CDR3nt: TGTGCCAGCAGCCAAGGGGGGAATAACTATGGCTACACCTTC
v_gene: TRBV2; d_gene: -; abundance: -; j_gene: TRBJ1-2; CDR3aa: CASTSWARINYGYTF; CDR3nt: TGTGCCAGCACTTCGTGGGCCAGGATTAACTATGGCTACACCTTC
v_gene: TRBV24-1; d_gene: -; abundance: many; j_gene: TRBJ2-3; CDR3aa: CATSEIERGASTDTQYF; CDR3nt: TGTGCCACCAGTGAGATCGAACGGGGTGCGAGCACAGATACGCAGTATTTT
v_gene: TRBV3-1; d_gene: -; abundance: -; j_gene: TRBJ2-6; CDR3aa: CASSQVKQLGANVLTF; CDR3nt: TGTGCCAGCAGCCAAGTTAAACAGCTGGGGGCCAACGTCCTGACTTTC
v_gene: TRBV20-1; d_gene: TRBD2; abundance: many; j_gene: TRBJ2-5; CDR3aa: CSARERHGRASRETQYF; CDR3nt: TGCAGTGCTAGAGAAAGACACGGGAGGGCCTCGAGAGAGACCCAGTACTTC
v_gene: TRBV6-2/TRBV6-3; d_gene: -; abundance: -; j_gene: TRBJ1-5; CDR3aa: CASSYLHNQPQHF; CDR3nt: TGTGCCAGCAGTTACCTACACAATCAGCCCCAGCATTTT
v_gene: TRBV29-1; d_gene: -; abundance: -; j_gene: TRBJ1-1; CDR3aa: CSVEILNTEAFF; CDR3nt: TGCAGCGTTGAAATCCTGAACACTGAAGCTTTCTTT
v_gene: TRBV12-3/TRBV12-4; d_gene: -; abundance: few; j_gene: TRBJ2-2; CDR3aa: CASSLGTVTTGELFF; CDR3nt: TGTGCCAGCAGTTTAGGGACAGTCACCACCGGGGAGCTGTTTTTT
v_gene: TRBV28; d_gene: TRBD2; abundance: -; j_gene: TRBJ2-7; CDR3aa: CASSLMTSGSSYEQYF; CDR3nt: TGTGCCAGCAGTTTAATGACTAGCGGGAGCTCCTACGAGCAGTACTTC
v_gene: TRBV28; d_gene: -; abundance: -; j_gene: TRBJ1-2; CDR3aa: CASTRTPDYGYTF; CDR3nt: TGTGCCAGTACCAGGACTCCCGACTATGGCTACACCTTC
v_gene: TRBV28; d_gene: -; abundance: many; j_gene: TRBJ2-2; CDR3aa: CASRPTLPNTGELFF; CDR3nt: TGTGCCAGCAGGCCGACACTCCCGAACACCGGGGAGCTGTTTTTT
v_gene: TRBV4-2; d_gene: TRBD1; abundance: -; j_gene: TRBJ2-3; CDR3aa: CASSHSYGTGGPTDTQYF; CDR3nt: TGTGCCAGCAGTCATTCTTACGGGACAGGGGGCCCCACAGATACGCAGTATTTT
v_gene: TRBV7-2; d_gene: TRBD1; abundance: -; j_gene: TRBJ2-1; CDR3aa: CASRGQGANNEQFF; CDR3nt: TGTGCCAGCAGGGGGCAGGGGGCGAACAATGAGCAGTTCTTC
v_gene: TRBV6-4; d_gene: TRBD1; abundance: many; j_gene: TRBJ2-3; CDR3aa: CASSDEGQGSDTQYF; CDR3nt: TGTGCCAGCAGTGACGAGGGACAGGGGTCAGATACGCAGTATTTT
v_gene: TRBV29-1; d_gene: -; abundance: -; j_gene: TRBJ2-7; CDR3aa: CSVEDGAGDTYEQYF; CDR3nt: TGCAGCGTTGAAGATGGCGCAGGAGATACCTACGAGCAGTACTTC
v_gene: TRBV5-1; d_gene: -; abundance: few; j_gene: TRBJ2-4; CDR3aa: CASSLAGAGAKNIQYF; CDR3nt: TGCGCCAGCAGTCTTGCAGGGGCGGGGGCCAAAAACATTCAGTACTTC
v_gene: TRBV4-3; d_gene: -; abundance: -; j_gene: TRBJ2-7; CDR3aa: CASSQDTGVEYEQYF; CDR3nt: TGCGCCAGCAGCCAAGATACGGGAGTTGAGTACGAGCAGTACTTC
v_gene: TRBV28; d_gene: TRBD1; abundance: few; j_gene: TRBJ2-3; CDR3aa: CASSYGQGATDTQYF; CDR3nt: TGTGCCAGCAGTTATGGACAGGGGGCTACAGATACGCAGTATTTT
v_gene: TRBV4-3; d_gene: -; abundance: -; j_gene: TRBJ1-1; CDR3aa: CASSQAGNAEAFF; CDR3nt: TGCGCCAGCAGCCAAGCAGGGAACGCTGAAGCTTTCTTT
v_gene: TRBV6-5; d_gene: TRBD1; abundance: -; j_gene: TRBJ2-7; CDR3aa: CASIKGQGGYEQYF; CDR3nt: TGTGCCAGCATTAAGGGACAGGGTGGATACGAGCAGTACTTC